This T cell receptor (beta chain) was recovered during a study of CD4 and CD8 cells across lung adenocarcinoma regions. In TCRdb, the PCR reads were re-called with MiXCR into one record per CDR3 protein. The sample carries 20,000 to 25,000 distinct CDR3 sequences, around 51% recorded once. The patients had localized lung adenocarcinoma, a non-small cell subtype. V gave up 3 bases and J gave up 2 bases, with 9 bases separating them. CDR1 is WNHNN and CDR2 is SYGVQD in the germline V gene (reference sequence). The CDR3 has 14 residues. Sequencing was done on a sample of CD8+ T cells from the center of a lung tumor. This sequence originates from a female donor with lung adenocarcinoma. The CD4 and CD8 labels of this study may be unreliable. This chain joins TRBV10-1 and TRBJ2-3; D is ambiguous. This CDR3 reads CASSDRHATDTQYF. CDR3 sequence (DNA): TGCGCCAGCAGTGACAGACATGCCACAGATACGCAGTATTTT.